The 10 T cell receptor beta chains presented below share a single source sample, sequenced in a study of blood T cell repertoires in COVID-19. Sequencing was performed with immunoSEQ multiplex PCR; in TCRdb, only in-frame clones are kept and a portion is missing. The repertoire has 97,000 or so clones, roughly 81% of them found once; the top ten carry 7.5% to 10%. The sequenced sample consisted of peripheral blood. The receptor set was obtained from a man between 40 and 49 years old with active or convalescent COVID-19.

This clone turned up a few times. This chain links TRBV18 with TRBJ1-4; 7 bases agree with TRBD1. The V gene's germline CDR1 is KGHSH and CDR2 LQKENI. CDR3 size: 15 residues. V lost 5 bases and J lost 5; bases outside the gene matches: 8. CDR3 sequence reads: CASSRRQGWNEKLFF. CDR3 nucleotide sequence: TGTGCCAGCTCAAGGAGACAGGGATGGAATGAAAAACTGTTTTTT.

The gene calls are TRBV10-3 and TRBJ2-2; 7 bases are a match to TRBD2. The junction had 4 bases not matched to a gene; V was cut back by 2 bases and J by 4 bases. The germline V gene has CDR1 ENHRY and CDR2 SYGVKD. The CDR3 runs to 15 residues. The CDR3 here is CAISEVGGTTGELFF. The CDR3 bases are TGTGCCATCAGTGAGGTGGGAGGGACCACCGGGGAGCTGTTTTTT.

This clone was picked up many times. Other nucleotide sequences from this sample produce the same CDR3. This chain links TRBV27 with TRBJ2-7; 11 bases line up with TRBD1. Trimming removed 6 bases from V and 5 bases from J; junction bases left unmatched: 9. The CDR3 totals 15 residues. Germline loops: CDR1 MNHEY, CDR2 SMNVEV (reference sequence). The DNA for the CDR3 is TGTGCCAGCAGACTGGGGGGGACAGGGGGGCACGAGCAGTACTTC. Protein product: CASRLGGTGGHEQYF.

This chain connects TRBV28 to TRBJ1-4; 9 positions agree with TRBD1. The J segment lost 8 bases and the V segment lost 4 bases, leaving 8 bases of the junction unmatched. The CDR3 sequence is 15 residues long. Germline V gene lookup returns CDR1 MDHEN and CDR2 SYDVKM. CDR3 DNA sequence: TGTGCCAGCAGTTATCCGGGACAGGGAAACGAAAAACTGTTTTTT. It is translated as CASSYPGQGNEKLFF.

As DNA, the CDR3 is TGCGCCAGCAGCGTGCGACAGGGGGCTGATGAAAAACTGTTTTTT. Translated, it gives CASSVRQGADEKLFF. The chain links TRBV5-1 to TRBJ1-4, with TRBD1 identical over 10 bases. V shed 4 bases, J shed 6 bases, and the junction held 6 bases outside the gene matches. The CDR3 has 15 residues. Germline V gives CDR1 SGHRS, CDR2 YFSETQ.

This chain joins TRBV30 and TRBJ2-5; D possibly corresponds to TRBD2 (5 bases). The germline V gene encodes CDR1 GTSNPN and CDR2 SVGIG (reference sequence). The germline V and J ends were trimmed by 3 bases and 2 bases, with 19 bases remaining between them. The CDR3 loop spans 16 amino acids. The CDR3 DNA reads as TGTGCCTGGAGGGCTAGCCCGGGGAACCCTCAAGAGACCCAGTACTTC. Protein sequence: CAWRASPGNPQETQYF.

This clone showed up just a few times. This chain uses TRBV10-3 with TRBJ2-7, with no clear D. Deletions cut 2 bases from V and 6 bases from J, with 5 bases between. Germline CDR1 is ENHRY and CDR2 is SYGVKD. The CDR3 runs 11 residues. The CDR3 DNA is TGTGCCATCAGTGAGGGGCCCGAGCAGTACTTC. It encodes CAISEGPEQYF.

The V call is TRBV11-2, the J call TRBJ2-3; no clear D gene. The CDR3 totals 14 residues. CDR1 and CDR2 from the germline V gene are SGHAT and FQNNGV. V gave up 0 bases and J gave up 4 bases, with 8 bases separating them. The CDR3 spells CASSLETPPDTQYF. In nucleotides, the CDR3 is TGTGCCAGCAGCTTAGAGACTCCTCCAGATACGCAGTATTTT.

V is TRBV3-1 (or the pseudogene TRBV3-2) and J is TRBJ2-2; weak D call: TRBD1 (5 bases). The germline V and J ends were trimmed by 8 bases and 1 base, with 11 bases remaining between them. CDR1 and CDR2 from the germline V gene are LGHDT and YNNKEL (reference sequence). The CDR3 sequence is 14 residues long. For the CDR3, the DNA is TGTGCCAGCGGGCGTCAGGGGAACACCGGGGAGCTGTTTTTT. Its translation: CASGRQGNTGELFF.

The J gene is TRBJ2-3, the V gene TRBV10-3; TRBD2 aligns across 9 bases. The CDR3 covers 14 residues. Germline V gene sequence: CDR1 ENHRY, CDR2 SYGVKD. V lost 6 bases, J lost 5 bases, and 6 bases stayed unmatched. CDR3 sequence reads: CAISLGLALDTQYF. In nucleotides, the CDR3 is TGTGCCATCAGCCTCGGACTAGCGTTAGATACGCAGTATTTT.